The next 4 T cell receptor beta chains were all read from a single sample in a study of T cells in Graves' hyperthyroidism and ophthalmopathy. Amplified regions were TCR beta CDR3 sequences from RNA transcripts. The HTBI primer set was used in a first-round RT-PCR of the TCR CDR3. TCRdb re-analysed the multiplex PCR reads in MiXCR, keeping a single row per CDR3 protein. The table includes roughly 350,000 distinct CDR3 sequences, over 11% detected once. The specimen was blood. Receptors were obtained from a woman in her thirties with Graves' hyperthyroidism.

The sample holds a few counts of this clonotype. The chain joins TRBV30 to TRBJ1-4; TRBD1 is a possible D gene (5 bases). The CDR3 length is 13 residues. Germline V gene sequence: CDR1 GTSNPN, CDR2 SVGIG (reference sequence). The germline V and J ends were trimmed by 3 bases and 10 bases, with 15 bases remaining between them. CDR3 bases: TGTGCCTGGAGCCGAGACTCAGGGAGAAAACTGTTTTTT. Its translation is CAWSRDSGRKLFF.

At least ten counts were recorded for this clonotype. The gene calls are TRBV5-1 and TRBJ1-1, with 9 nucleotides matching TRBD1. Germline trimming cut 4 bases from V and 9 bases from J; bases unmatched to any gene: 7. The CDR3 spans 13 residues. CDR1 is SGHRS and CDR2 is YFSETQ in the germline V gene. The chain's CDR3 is CASSPGQGEKAFF. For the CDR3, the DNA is TGCGCCAGCAGCCCGGGACAGGGAGAGAAAGCTTTCTTT.

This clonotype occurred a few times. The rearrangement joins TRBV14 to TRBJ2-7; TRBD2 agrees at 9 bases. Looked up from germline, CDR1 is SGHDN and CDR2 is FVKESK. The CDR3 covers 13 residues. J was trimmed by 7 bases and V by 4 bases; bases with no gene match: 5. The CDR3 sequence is CASSRLAAGEQYF. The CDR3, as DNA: TGTGCCAGCAGCCGACTAGCGGCGGGAGAGCAGTACTTC.

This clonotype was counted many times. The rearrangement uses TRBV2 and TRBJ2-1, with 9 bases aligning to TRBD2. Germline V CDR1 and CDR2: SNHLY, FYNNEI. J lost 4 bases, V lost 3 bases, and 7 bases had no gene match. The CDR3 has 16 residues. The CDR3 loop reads CASSDRGSGRYNEQFF. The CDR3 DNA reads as TGTGCCAGCAGTGATCGGGGTAGCGGGAGATACAATGAGCAGTTCTTC.